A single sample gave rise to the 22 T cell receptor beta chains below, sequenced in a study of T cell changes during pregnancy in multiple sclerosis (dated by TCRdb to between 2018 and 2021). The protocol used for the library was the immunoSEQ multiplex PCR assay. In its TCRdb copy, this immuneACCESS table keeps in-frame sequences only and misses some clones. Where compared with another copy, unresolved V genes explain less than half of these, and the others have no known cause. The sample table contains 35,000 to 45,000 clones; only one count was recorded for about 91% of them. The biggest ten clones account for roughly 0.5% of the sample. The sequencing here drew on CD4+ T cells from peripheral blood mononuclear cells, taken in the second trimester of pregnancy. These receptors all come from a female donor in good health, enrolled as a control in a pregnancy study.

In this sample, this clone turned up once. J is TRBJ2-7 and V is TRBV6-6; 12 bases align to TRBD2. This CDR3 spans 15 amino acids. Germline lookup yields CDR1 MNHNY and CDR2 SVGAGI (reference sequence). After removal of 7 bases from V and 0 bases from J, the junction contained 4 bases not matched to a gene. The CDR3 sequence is CASTPSGRASYEQYF. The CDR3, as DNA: TGTGCCAGCACTCCTAGCGGGAGGGCCTCCTACGAGCAGTACTTC.

The CDR3 DNA sequence: TGTGCCAGCAGCACCAACGGGGGGGCTGCGGAGACCCAGTACTTC. It yields the protein CASSTNGGAAETQYF. The V gene is TRBV7-3, the J gene TRBJ2-5, with 8 bases fitting TRBD2. The CDR3 is 15 amino acids. In germline, CDR1 is SGHTA, CDR2 FQGTGA. V shed 5 bases, J shed 5 bases, and the junction held 10 bases outside the gene matches.

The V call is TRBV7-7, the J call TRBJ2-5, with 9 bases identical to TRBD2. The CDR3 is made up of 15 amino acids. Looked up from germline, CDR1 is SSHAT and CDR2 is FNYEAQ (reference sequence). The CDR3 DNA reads TGTGCTAGCTTTAGGGCGGGGGGGCCTGTAGAGACCCAGTACTTC. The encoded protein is CASFRAGGPVETQYF. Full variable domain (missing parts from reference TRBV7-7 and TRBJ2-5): GAGVSQSPRYKVTKRGQDVTLRCDPISSHATLYWYQQALGQGPEFLTYFNYEAQPDKSGLPSDRFSAERPEGSISTLTIQRTEQRDSAMYRCASFRAGGPVETQYFGPGTRLLVL.

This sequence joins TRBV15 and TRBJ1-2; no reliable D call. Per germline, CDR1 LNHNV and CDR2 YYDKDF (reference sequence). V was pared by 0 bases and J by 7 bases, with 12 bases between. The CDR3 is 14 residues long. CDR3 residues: CATSRDRQEGGYTF. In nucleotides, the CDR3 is TGTGCCACCAGCAGAGATAGGCAGGAGGGTGGCTACACCTTC.

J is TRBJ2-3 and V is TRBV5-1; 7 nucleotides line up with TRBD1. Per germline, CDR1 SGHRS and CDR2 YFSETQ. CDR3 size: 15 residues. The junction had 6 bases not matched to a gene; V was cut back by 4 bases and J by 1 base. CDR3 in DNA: TGCGCCAGCAGCCCGGGGACAGTTGGCACAGATACGCAGTATTTT. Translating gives CASSPGTVGTDTQYF.

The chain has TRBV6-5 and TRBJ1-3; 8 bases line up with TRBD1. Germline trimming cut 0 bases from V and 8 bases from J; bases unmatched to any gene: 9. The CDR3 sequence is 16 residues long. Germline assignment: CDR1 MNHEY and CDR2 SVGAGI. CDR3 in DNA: TGTGCCAGCAGTTACTCTCCTCAGGGGGCGCGGTACACCATATATTTT. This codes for CASSYSPQGARYTIYF.

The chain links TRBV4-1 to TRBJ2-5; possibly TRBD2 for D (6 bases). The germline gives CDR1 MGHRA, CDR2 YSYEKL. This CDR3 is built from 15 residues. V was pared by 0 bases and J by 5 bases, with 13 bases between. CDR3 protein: CASSQDGTPIETQYF. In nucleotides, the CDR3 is TGCGCCAGCAGCCAAGATGGGACTCCCATTGAGACCCAGTACTTC.

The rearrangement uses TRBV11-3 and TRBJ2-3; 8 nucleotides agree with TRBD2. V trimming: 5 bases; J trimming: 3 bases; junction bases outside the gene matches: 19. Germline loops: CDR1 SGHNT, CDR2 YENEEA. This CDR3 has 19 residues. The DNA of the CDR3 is TGTGCCAGCAGCCCTACTAGCGGCGGACCCCGGAGGGGGACAGATACGCAGTATTTT. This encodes CASSPTSGGPRRGTDTQYF.

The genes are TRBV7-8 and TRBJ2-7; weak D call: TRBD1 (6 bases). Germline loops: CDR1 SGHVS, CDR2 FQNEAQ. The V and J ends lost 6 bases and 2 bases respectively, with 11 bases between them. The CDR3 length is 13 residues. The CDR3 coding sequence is TGTGCCAGCAGGACAGGTGGGACCTACGAGCAGTACTTC. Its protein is CASRTGGTYEQYF.

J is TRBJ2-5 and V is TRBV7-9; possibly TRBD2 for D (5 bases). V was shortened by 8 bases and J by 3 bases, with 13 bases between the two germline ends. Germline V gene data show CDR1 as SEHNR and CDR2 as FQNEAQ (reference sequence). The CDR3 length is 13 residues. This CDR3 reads CASGERAKETQYF. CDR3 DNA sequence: TGTGCCAGCGGGGAGAGAGCTAAAGAGACCCAGTACTTC.

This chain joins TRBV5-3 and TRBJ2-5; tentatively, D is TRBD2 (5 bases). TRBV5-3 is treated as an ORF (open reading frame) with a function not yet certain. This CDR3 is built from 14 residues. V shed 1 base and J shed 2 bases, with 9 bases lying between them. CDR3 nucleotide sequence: TGTGCCAGAAGCTTGATTCCGGGGCAAGAGACCCAGTACTTC. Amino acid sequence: CARSLIPGQETQYF.

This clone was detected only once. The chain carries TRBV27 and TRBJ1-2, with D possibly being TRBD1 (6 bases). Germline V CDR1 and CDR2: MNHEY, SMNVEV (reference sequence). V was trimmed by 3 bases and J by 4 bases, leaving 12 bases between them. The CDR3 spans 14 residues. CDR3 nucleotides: TGTGCCAGCAGTTTGGGGGCTTGGGGCTATGGCTACACCTTC. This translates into CASSLGAWGYGYTF.

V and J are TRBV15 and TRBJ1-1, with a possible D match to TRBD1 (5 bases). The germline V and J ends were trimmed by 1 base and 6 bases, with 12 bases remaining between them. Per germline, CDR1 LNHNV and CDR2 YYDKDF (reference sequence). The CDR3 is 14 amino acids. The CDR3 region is CATSRGDSYAEAFF. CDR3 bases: TGTGCCACCAGCAGAGGCGACAGCTACGCTGAAGCTTTCTTT.

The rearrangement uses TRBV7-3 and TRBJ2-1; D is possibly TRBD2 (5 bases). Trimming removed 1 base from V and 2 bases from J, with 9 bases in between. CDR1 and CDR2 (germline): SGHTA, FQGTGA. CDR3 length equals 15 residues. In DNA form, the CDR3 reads TGTGCCAGCAGCTTAAAGCTAGCCCCCTACAATGAGCAGTTCTTC. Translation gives CASSLKLAPYNEQFF.

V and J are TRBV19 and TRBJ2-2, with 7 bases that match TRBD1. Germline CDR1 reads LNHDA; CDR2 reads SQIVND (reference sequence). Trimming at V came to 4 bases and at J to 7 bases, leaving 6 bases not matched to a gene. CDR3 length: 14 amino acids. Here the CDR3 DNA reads TGTGCCAGTAGTAGACAGGGTGTATTCGGGGAGCTGTTTTTT. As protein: CASSRQGVFGELFF.

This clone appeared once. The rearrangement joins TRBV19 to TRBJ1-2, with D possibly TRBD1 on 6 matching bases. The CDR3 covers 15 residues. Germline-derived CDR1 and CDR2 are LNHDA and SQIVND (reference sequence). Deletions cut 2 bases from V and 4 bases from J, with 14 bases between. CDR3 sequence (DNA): TGTGCCAGTAGTATATCGGACAGAGCAATCTATGGCTACACCTTC. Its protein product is CASSISDRAIYGYTF.

CDR3 sequence: CASREGANQPQHF. In nucleotides, the CDR3 is TGTGCCAGCAGAGAAGGGGCGAATCAGCCCCAGCATTTT. The chain links TRBV9 to TRBJ1-5; perhaps TRBD1 as D (5 bases). CDR1 is SGDLS, CDR2 YYNGEE, per germline. The CDR3 is 13 residues long. Trimming pared 5 bases from V and 4 bases from J, leaving 10 bases between. Looking up the rest from reference TRBV9 and TRBJ1-5 gives the full variable domain: DSGVTQTPKHLITATGQRVTLRCSPRSGDLSVYWYQQSLDQGLQFLIQYYNGEERAKGNILERFSAQQFPDLHSELNLSSLELGDSALYFCASREGANQPQHFGDGTRLSIL.

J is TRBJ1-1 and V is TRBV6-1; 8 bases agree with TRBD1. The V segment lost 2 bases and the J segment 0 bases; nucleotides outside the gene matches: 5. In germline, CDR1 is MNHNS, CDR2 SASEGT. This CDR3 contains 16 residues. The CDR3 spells CASSELGQGMNTEAFF. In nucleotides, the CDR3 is TGTGCCAGCAGTGAACTTGGACAGGGCATGAACACTGAAGCTTTCTTT.

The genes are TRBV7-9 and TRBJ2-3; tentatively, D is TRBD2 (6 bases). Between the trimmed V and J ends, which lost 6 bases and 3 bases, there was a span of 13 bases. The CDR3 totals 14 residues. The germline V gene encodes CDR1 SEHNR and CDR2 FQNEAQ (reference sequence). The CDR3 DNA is TGTGCCAGCAGTCCGGGAGTCGGGACAGATACGCAGTATTTT. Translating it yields CASSPGVGTDTQYF.

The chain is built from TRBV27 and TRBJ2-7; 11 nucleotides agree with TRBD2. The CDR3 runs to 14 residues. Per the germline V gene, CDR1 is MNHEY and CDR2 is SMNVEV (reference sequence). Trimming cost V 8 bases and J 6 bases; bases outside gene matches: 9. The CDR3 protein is CASSRGGTSGEQYF. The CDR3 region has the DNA TGTGCCAGCTCACGGGGGGGGACTAGCGGCGAGCAGTACTTC.

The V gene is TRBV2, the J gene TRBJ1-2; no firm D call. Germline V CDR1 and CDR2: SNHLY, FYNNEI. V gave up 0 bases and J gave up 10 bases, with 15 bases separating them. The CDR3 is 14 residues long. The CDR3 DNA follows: TGTGCCAGCAGTGAAGCGCCCAGCTTCGGAGACTACACCTTC. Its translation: CASSEAPSFGDYTF.

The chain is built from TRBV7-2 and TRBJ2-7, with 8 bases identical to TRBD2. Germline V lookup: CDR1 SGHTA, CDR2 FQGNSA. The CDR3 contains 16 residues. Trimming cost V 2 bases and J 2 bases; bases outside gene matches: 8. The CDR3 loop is CASSLTRTSQPYEQYF. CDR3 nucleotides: TGTGCCAGCAGCTTAACCCGGACTAGCCAACCCTACGAGCAGTACTTC.